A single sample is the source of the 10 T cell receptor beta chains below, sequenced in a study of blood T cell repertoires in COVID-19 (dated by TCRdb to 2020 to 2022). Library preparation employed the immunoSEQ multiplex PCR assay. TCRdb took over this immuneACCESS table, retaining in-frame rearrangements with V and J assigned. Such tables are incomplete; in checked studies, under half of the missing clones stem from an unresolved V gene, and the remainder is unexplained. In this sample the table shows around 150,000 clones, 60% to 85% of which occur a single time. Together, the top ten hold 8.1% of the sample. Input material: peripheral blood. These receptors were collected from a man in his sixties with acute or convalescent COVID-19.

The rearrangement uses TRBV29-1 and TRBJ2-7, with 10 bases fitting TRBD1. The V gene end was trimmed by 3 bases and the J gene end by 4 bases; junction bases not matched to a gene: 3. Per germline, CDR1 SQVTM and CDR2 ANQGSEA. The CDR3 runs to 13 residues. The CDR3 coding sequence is TGCAGCGTTGATTCGGGACAGGGGTACGAGCAGTACTTC. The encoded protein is CSVDSGQGYEQYF.

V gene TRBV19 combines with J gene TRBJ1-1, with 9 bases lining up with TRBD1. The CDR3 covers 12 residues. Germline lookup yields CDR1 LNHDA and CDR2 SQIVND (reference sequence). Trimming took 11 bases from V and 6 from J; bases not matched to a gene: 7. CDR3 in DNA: TGTGCCTCGGAGGGACAGGGACCTGAAGCTTTCTTT. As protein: CASEGQGPEAFF. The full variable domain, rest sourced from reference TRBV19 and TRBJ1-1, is DGGITQSPKYLFRKEGQNVTLSCEQNLNHDAMYWYRQDPGQGLRLIYYSQIVNDFQKGDIAEGYSVSREKKESFPLTVTSAQKNPTAFYLCASEGQGPEAFFGQGTRLTVV.

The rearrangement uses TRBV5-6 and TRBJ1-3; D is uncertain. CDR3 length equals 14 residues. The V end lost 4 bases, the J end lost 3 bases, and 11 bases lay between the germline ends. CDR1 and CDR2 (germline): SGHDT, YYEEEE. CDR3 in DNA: TGTGCCAGCAGCCTGGGGAGGCGTGGAAACACCATATATTTT. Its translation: CASSLGRRGNTIYF.

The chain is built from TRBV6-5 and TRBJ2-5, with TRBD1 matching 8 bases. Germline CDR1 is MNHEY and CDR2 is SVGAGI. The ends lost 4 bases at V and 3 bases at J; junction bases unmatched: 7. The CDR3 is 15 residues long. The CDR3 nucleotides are TGTGCCAGCAGTTCCCTATTGGACAGGGAAGAGACCCAGTACTTC. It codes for CASSSLLDREETQYF.

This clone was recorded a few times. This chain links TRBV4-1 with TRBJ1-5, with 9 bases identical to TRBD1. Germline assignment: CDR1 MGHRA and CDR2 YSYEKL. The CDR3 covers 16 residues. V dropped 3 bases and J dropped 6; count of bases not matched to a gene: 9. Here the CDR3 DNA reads TGCGCCAGCAGCCACCTACCGGGACAGGGATTTCAGCCCCAGCATTTT. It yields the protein CASSHLPGQGFQPQHF.

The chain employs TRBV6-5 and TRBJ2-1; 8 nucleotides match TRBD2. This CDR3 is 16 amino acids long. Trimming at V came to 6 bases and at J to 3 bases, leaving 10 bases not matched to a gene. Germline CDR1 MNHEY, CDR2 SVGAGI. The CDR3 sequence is CASSYPPAGDYNEQFF. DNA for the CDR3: TGTGCCAGCAGCTACCCCCCAGCGGGGGACTACAATGAGCAGTTCTTC.

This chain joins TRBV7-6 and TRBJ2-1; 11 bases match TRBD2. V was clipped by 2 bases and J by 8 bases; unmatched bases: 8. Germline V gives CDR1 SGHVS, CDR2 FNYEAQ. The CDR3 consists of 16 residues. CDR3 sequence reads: CASSLLGTSGIYEQFF. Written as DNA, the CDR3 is TGTGCCAGCAGCTTACTCGGGACTAGCGGCATCTATGAGCAGTTCTTC.

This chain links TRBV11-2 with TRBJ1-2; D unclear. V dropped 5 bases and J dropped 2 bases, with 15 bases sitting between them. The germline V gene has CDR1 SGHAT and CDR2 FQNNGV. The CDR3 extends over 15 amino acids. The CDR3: CASSPFEGVNYGYTF. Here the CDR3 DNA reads TGTGCCAGCAGCCCCTTTGAGGGAGTGAACTATGGCTACACCTTC.

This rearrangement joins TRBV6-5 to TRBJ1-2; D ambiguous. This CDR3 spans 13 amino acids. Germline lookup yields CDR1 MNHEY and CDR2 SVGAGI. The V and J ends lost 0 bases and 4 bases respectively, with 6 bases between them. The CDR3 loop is CASSYSQFYGYTF. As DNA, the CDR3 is TGTGCCAGCAGTTACTCCCAGTTCTATGGCTACACCTTC.

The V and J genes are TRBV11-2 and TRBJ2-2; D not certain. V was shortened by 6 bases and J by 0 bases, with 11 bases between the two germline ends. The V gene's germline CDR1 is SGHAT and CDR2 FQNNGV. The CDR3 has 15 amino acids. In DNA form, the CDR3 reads TGTGCCAGCAGTTTAACTGATACGAACACCGGGGAGCTGTTTTTT. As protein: CASSLTDTNTGELFF.